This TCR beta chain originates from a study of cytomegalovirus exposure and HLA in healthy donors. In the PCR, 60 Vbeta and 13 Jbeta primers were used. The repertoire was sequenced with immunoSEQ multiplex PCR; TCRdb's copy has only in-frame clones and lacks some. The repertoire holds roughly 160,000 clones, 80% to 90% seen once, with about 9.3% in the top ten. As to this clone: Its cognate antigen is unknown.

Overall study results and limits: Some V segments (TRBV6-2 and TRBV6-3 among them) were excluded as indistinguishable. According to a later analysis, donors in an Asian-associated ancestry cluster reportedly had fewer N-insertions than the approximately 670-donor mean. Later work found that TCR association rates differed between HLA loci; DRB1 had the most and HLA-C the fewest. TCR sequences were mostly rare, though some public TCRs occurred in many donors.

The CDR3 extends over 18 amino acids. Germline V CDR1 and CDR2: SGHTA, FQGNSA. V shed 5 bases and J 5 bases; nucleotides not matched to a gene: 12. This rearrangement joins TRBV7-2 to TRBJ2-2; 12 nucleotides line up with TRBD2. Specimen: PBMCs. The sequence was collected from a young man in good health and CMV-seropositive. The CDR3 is CASSPPWASGGGTGELFF. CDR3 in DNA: TGTGCCAGCAGCCCTCCTTGGGCTAGCGGGGGGGGTACCGGGGAGCTGTTTTTT.